Below, 23 T cell receptor beta chains from the same sample are listed, as sequenced in a study of CD8+CD57+ T cells in acquired aplastic anemia. All sequencing subjects had displayed CD8+CD57+ cell expansion on flow cytometry. Profiles of TCR beta VDJ and CDR3 were generated from a genomic DNA template. One entry per CDR3 protein, called by TCRdb with MiXCR from the reads. This table holds over 150,000 distinct CDR3 sequences, under 55% found once. The material sequenced was sorted CD4+, CD8+, or CD8+CD57+ T cells (not recorded which) from PBMCs. The receptor set was obtained from a human donor with aplastic anemia.

This clonotype was seen ten or more times. V gene TRBV6-9 combines with J gene TRBJ1-4; D is possibly TRBD1 (6 bases). The CDR3 is 16 amino acids. Trimming left V 1 base short and J 12 bases short, with 21 bases between. CDR1 MNHGY and CDR2 SVAAGI come from the germline V gene. CDR3 sequence (DNA): TGTGCCAGCAGTTATTTGAGGGGACCAGGGGCCACAGAACTGTTTTTT. It encodes CASSYLRGPGATELFF.

This clonotype was seen repeatedly, ten times or more. The chain recombines TRBV25-1 with TRBJ2-1, with unresolved D. Per germline, CDR1 MGHDK and CDR2 SYGVNS. Trimming cost V 3 bases and J 7 bases, with 19 bases left between them. This CDR3 region has 16 residues. The CDR3 DNA follows: TGTGCCAGCAGTGATGAGGACCCAAGCCGTTGGAATGAGCAGTTCTTC. Translated, it gives CASSDEDPSRWNEQFF.

In this sample, this clonotype turned up a few times. The chain recombines TRBV7-6 with TRBJ2-7; TRBD1 agrees at 12 bases. The CDR3 covers 15 residues. Germline V gene sequence: CDR1 SGHVS, CDR2 FNYEAQ. V dropped 5 bases and J dropped 5; count of bases not matched to a gene: 7. CDR3 protein: CASSQTGTGGNEQYF. Here the CDR3 DNA reads TGTGCCAGCAGCCAAACCGGGACAGGGGGCAACGAGCAGTACTTC.

This clonotype was counted many times. The V and J genes are TRBV19 and TRBJ1-5, with D possibly TRBD1 on 5 matching bases. Trimming took off 1 base at V and 6 bases at J, with 10 bases between the two ends. Germline V CDR1 and CDR2: LNHDA, SQIVND (reference sequence). The CDR3 loop spans 14 amino acids. The CDR3 here is CASSIVAGPQPQHF. DNA for the CDR3: TGTGCCAGTAGTATAGTAGCAGGGCCTCAGCCCCAGCATTTT.

A few counts support this clonotype. The chain carries TRBV20-1 and TRBJ2-7, with TRBD1 identical over 8 bases. Germline V gene sequence: CDR1 DFQATT, CDR2 SNEGSKA (reference sequence). The CDR3 is 15 residues long. The J segment lost 4 bases and the V segment lost 1 base, leaving 9 bases of the junction unmatched. CDR3 sequence reads: CSARANTGGRYEQYF. CDR3 DNA sequence: TGCAGTGCTAGAGCCAATACAGGGGGTAGGTACGAGCAGTACTTC.

This clonotype appeared a few times. The chain employs TRBV5-1 and TRBJ2-5; 9 bases fit TRBD2. V shed 4 bases and J 1 base; nucleotides not matched to a gene: 8. The CDR3 is 16 residues long. The germline V gene encodes CDR1 SGHRS and CDR2 YFSETQ. CDR3 sequence reads: CASSPRSGRGQETQYF. Here the CDR3 DNA reads TGCGCCAGCAGCCCTCGTAGCGGGAGAGGCCAAGAGACCCAGTACTTC.

This clonotype was detected ten times or more. The chain couples TRBV12-3 or TRBV12-4 to TRBJ2-5; TRBD2 is a possible D gene (5 bases). CDR3 size: 14 residues. V was shortened by 4 bases and J by 7 bases, with 16 bases between the two germline ends. The CDR3 reads CASSYGVTGPTQYF. The CDR3 bases are TGTGCCAGCAGTTACGGGGTGACCGGACCGACCCAGTACTTC.

This CDR3 is CASSKQGAVNTEAFF. The CDR3, as DNA: TGTGCCAGCAGTAAACAGGGGGCCGTGAACACTGAAGCTTTCTTT. The chain employs TRBV25-1 and TRBJ1-1; 9 nucleotides line up with TRBD1. CDR3 length equals 15 residues. J gave up 0 bases and V 5 bases, and 4 bases lay outside the gene matches. CDR1 and CDR2 (germline): MGHDK, SYGVNS.

The chain employs TRBV7-9 and TRBJ1-1; D may be TRBD1 (6 bases). The V gene lost 6 bases and the J gene lost 3 bases, with 11 bases spanning the gap. Germline V gives CDR1 SEHNR, CDR2 FQNEAQ (reference sequence). CDR3 size: 13 residues. The CDR3 protein is CASRGAWDTEAFF. CDR3 nucleotide sequence: TGTGCCAGCAGGGGGGCTTGGGACACTGAAGCTTTCTTT.

The chain links TRBV15 to TRBJ1-6; D uncertain. CDR3 length: 14 amino acids. Trimming removed 1 base at V and 6 bases at J, with 7 bases between. Germline-derived CDR1 and CDR2 are LNHNV and YYDKDF (reference sequence). In nucleotides, the CDR3 is TGTGCCACCAGCAGAGTTGTCGGTAATTCACCCCTCCACTTT. Residues: CATSRVVGNSPLHF.

The chain uses TRBV24-1 and TRBJ1-5; tentatively, D is TRBD1 (6 bases). V was clipped by 9 bases and J by 4 bases, with 12 bases between them. Germline V gene lookup returns CDR1 KGHDR and CDR2 SFDVKD. This CDR3 has 13 amino acids. The CDR3 loop reads CATSRRGNQPQHF. CDR3 bases: TGTGCCACCTCGAGGAGGGGGAATCAGCCCCAGCATTTT.

This clonotype has ten or more counts. This chain links TRBV19 with TRBJ1-1; the D is unclear. Germline-derived CDR1 and CDR2 are LNHDA and SQIVND (reference sequence). This CDR3 has 14 amino acids. V was cut by 1 base and J by 0 bases, with 6 bases left in between. CDR3: CASSIVTVNTEAFF. CDR3 DNA: TGTGCCAGTAGTATAGTTACAGTGAACACTGAAGCTTTCTTT.

The V call is TRBV12-3 or TRBV12-4, the J call TRBJ1-2; a possible D gene is TRBD1 (5 bases). The V end was cut by 7 bases, the J end by 4 bases, with 16 bases between. This CDR3 spans 14 amino acids. CDR3 amino acids: CASNLRVTAYGYTF. As DNA, the CDR3 is TGTGCCAGCAATCTCCGAGTGACAGCCTATGGCTACACCTTC.

This chain joins TRBV19 and TRBJ2-5, with D hard to call. With 5 bases removed from V and 0 bases from J, the gap between germline ends came to 7 bases. This CDR3 comprises 13 residues. CDR1 LNHDA and CDR2 SQIVND come from the germline V gene (reference sequence). The CDR3 protein is CASSRANQETQYF. CDR3 DNA sequence: TGTGCCAGTAGTCGGGCAAACCAAGAGACCCAGTACTTC.

The V and J genes are TRBV12-3 or TRBV12-4 and TRBJ1-4, with 7 bases aligning to TRBD1. The V segment lost 6 bases and the J segment 8 bases; nucleotides outside the gene matches: 9. The CDR3 consists of 14 residues. The CDR3 sequence is CASRLTGSEEKLFF. The CDR3 DNA sequence: TGTGCCAGCAGGCTGACAGGGAGTGAAGAAAAACTGTTTTTT.

The rearrangement uses TRBV7-9 and TRBJ2-1; TRBD1 matches 8 bases. The CDR3 contains 13 residues. The J segment lost 6 bases and the V segment lost 3 bases, leaving 1 base of the junction unmatched. Germline CDR1 reads SEHNR; CDR2 reads FQNEAQ (reference sequence). The CDR3 coding sequence is TGTGCCAGCAGCTTGACAGGGGCCAATGAGCAGTTCTTC. It encodes CASSLTGANEQFF.

This clonotype was seen ten or more times. The V call is TRBV19, the J call TRBJ2-7; 11 nucleotides match TRBD1. J gave up 3 bases and V 4 bases, and 14 bases lay outside the gene matches. CDR1 is LNHDA and CDR2 is SQIVND in the germline V gene (reference sequence). The length of the CDR3 is 18 residues. For the CDR3, the DNA is TGTGCCAGTAGTACCTCAACCCGTGGGACAGGGGGAATCTACGAGCAGTACTTC. This encodes CASSTSTRGTGGIYEQYF.

The table lists this clonotype with many counts. V usage is TRBV19 and J usage is TRBJ2-7, with 7 bases fitting TRBD1. CDR1 and CDR2 (germline): LNHDA, SQIVND (reference sequence). The CDR3 loop spans 14 amino acids. V trimming: 3 bases; J trimming: 4 bases; junction bases outside the gene matches: 6. CDR3 sequence reads: CASSILGDSYEQYF. In nucleotides, the CDR3 is TGTGCCAGTAGTATTCTAGGGGACAGTTACGAGCAGTACTTC.

The chain is built from TRBV7-2 and TRBJ2-7; 8 nucleotides match TRBD2. The CDR3 runs 15 residues. Germline assignment: CDR1 SGHTA and CDR2 FQGNSA. V dropped 7 bases and J dropped 4; count of bases not matched to a gene: 12. The CDR3 is CASTNYGGGRYEQYF. The CDR3 coding sequence is TGTGCCAGCACCAACTACGGCGGCGGGAGGTACGAGCAGTACTTC.

This clonotype was seen a single time. The V gene is TRBV27, the J gene TRBJ1-6, with D possibly being TRBD1 (5 bases). The CDR3 totals 16 residues. V lost 5 bases and J 7 bases, leaving 18 bases between the germline ends. CDR1 MNHEY and CDR2 SMNVEV come from the germline V gene (reference sequence). CDR3 region: CASSTSDSRPNSPLHF. CDR3 nucleotides: TGTGCCAGCAGTACGAGCGACAGTAGGCCCAATTCACCCCTCCACTTT.

The V call is TRBV10-3, the J call TRBJ2-1, with 9 bases that match TRBD2. Germline V gene lookup returns CDR1 ENHRY and CDR2 SYGVKD. This CDR3 contains 15 residues. Trimming at V came to 6 bases and at J to 1 base, leaving 4 bases not matched to a gene. The CDR3 bases are TGTGCCATCAGCGAGCGGGAGGCATCCTACAATGAGCAGTTCTTC. It translates to CAISEREASYNEQFF.

A single count supports this clonotype. This rearrangement joins TRBV20-1 to TRBJ2-7, with D tentatively TRBD1 or TRBD2 (7 bases each). This CDR3 is built from 16 residues. The V and J ends lost 8 bases and 0 bases respectively, with 23 bases between them. Germline values: CDR1 DFQATT, CDR2 SNEGSKA (reference sequence). The CDR3 region has the DNA TGCAGTCTAACAGGGTGGAGCGGGGACAGCTCCTACGAGCAGTACTTC. As protein: CSLTGWSGDSSYEQYF.

This clonotype occurred many times. The chain employs TRBV7-2 and TRBJ2-2; no definite D call. Germline V gives CDR1 SGHTA, CDR2 FQGNSA. The CDR3 extends over 15 amino acids. Trimming pared 1 base from V and 1 base from J, leaving 7 bases between. DNA for the CDR3: TGTGCCAGCAGCTTAGTAGCAGGGAACACCGGGGAGCTGTTTTTT. Amino acids: CASSLVAGNTGELFF.